This TCR beta chain was recorded in a study of blood T cell repertoires in COVID-19. Overall study context: T cells, B-cell-depleted T cells, or PBMCs supplied cDNA or gDNA.

Trimming shortened V by 0 bases and J by 4 bases, and 7 bases separated the two germline ends. In germline, CDR1 is SGHRS, CDR2 YFSETQ. The CDR3 covers 13 residues. This table comes from immunoSEQ multiplex PCR, and its TCRdb copy is limited to in-frame clones, with some not included. The sample shows roughly 240,000 clones, about nine tenths of them seen only once. J is TRBJ2-5 and V is TRBV5-1; D gene uncertain. The sequence derives from a woman in her 30s with acute COVID-19. Sequenced material: PBMCs or T cells enriched from blood (not recorded which). CDR3 sequence: CASSLGLLETQYF. DNA for the CDR3: TGCGCCAGCAGCTTGGGGCTTCTAGAGACCCAGTACTTC.